The TCR beta chain under discussion was sequenced for a study of T cell clonotyping in hematopoietic cell transplantation. General study results and limits: Few recipient clonotypes overlapped donors; over 97% were de novo at given depth.

The length of the CDR3 is 15 residues. V gave up 2 bases and J gave up 0 bases, with 11 bases separating them. The germline CDR1 and CDR2 sequences are GTSNPN and SVGIG (reference sequence). On this clone: The target antigen is unknown.

TCRdb keeps only in-frame clones here, not all; method: immunoSEQ multiplex PCR. The sample shows several thousand clones, 81% of them seen only once. Recipients were bled about 28 days pretransplant and at posttransplant days 30, 100, 180. The rearrangement links TRBV30 to TRBJ1-3; possible D gene TRBD1, 6 bases. The receptor was isolated from a female patient aged 50-59 years who had an allogeneic stem cell transplant from an unrelated donor, so the T cells may come from the graft donor. Some clones in this sample may be carry-over from other donors' samples. The material was peripheral blood mononuclear cells, obtained 180 days after allogeneic stem cell transplant. CDR3 DNA: TGTGCCTGGAGTATTACAGGGATCTCTGGAAACACCATATATTTT. This sequence encodes CAWSITGISGNTIYF.